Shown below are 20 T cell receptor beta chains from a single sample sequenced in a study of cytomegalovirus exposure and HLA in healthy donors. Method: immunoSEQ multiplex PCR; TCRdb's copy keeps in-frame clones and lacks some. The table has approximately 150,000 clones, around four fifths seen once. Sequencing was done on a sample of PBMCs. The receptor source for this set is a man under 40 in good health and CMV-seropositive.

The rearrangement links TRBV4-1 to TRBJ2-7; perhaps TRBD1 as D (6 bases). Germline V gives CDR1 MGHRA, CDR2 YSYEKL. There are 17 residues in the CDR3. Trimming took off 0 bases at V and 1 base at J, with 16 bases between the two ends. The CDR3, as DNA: TGCGCCAGCAGCCAAGATAATCAGGACAGTGGGTCCTACGAGCAGTACTTC. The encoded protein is CASSQDNQDSGSYEQYF.

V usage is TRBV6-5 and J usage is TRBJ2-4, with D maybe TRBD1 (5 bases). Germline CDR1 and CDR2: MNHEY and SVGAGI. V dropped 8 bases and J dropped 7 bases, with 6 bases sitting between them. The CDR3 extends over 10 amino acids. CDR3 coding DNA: TGTGCCAGCGGGGCTAACATTCAGTACTTC. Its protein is CASGANIQYF.

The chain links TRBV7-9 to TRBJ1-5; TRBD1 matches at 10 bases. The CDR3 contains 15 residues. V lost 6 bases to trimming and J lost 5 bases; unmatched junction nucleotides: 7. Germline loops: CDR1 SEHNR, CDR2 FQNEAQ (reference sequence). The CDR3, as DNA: TGTGCCAGCAGTTACGCCGGGACAGGGGATCAGCCCCAGCATTTT. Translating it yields CASSYAGTGDQPQHF.

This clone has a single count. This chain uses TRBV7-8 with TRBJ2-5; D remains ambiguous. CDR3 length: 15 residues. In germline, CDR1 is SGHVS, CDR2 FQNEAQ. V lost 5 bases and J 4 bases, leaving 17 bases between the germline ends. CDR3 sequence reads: CASSPDGRDSETQYF. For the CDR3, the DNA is TGTGCCAGCAGCCCTGATGGTAGAGATTCAGAGACCCAGTACTTC.

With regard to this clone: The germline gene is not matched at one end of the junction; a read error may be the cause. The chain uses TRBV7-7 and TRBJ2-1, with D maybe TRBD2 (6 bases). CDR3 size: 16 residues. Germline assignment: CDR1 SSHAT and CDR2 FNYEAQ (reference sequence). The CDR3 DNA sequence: TGTGCTAGCAGCTCAGGCTGGGGACTTGGCTACAATGAGCAGTTCTTC. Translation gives CASSSGWGLGYNEQFF.

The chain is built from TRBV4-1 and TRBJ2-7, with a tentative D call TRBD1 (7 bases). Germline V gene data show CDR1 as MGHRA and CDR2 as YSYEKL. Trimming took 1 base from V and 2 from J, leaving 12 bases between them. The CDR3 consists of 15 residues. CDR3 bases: TGCGCCAGCAGCCAAGTGGAGGGGGCAGCCTACGAGCAGTACTTC. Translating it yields CASSQVEGAAYEQYF.

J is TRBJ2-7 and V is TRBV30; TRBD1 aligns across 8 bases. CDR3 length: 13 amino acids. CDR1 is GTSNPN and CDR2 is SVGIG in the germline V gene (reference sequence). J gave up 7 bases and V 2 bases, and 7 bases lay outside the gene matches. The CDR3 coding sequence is TGTGCCTGGAGTTCCCGGACAGGGACAGAGCAGTACTTC. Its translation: CAWSSRTGTEQYF.

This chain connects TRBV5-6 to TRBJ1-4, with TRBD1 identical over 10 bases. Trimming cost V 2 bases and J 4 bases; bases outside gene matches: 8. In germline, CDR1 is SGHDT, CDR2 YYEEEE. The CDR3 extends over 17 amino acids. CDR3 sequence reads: CASSFWDRGSSNEKLFF. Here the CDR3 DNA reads TGTGCCAGCAGCTTTTGGGACAGGGGTAGTAGTAATGAAAAACTGTTTTTT.

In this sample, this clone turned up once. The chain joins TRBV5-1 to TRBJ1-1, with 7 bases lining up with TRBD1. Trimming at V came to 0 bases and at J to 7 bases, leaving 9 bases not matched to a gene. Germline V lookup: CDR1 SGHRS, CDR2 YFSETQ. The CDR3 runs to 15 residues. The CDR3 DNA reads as TGCGCCAGCAGCTTGGACGGACAGGTTTTGGGTGAAGCTTTCTTT. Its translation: CASSLDGQVLGEAFF.

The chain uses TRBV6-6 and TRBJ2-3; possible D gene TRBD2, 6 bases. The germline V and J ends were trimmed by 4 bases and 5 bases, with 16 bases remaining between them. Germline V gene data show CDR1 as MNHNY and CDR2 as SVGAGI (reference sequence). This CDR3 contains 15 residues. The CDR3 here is CASSSLIPGGDTQYF. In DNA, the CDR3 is TGTGCCAGCAGTTCCCTAATCCCCGGGGGAGATACGCAGTATTTT.

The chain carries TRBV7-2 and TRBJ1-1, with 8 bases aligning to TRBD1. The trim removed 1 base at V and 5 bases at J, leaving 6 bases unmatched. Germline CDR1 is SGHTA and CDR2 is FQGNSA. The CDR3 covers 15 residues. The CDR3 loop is CASSLGNRGRTEAFF. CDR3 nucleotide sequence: TGTGCCAGCAGCTTAGGAAACAGGGGGAGGACTGAAGCTTTCTTT.

CDR3 nucleotides: TGCGCCAGCAGCCCGTGGACTAGCGGGGGGCCTTACAATGAGCAGTTCTTC. Translated: CASSPWTSGGPYNEQFF. The rearrangement joins TRBV5-1 to TRBJ2-1; 14 nucleotides align to TRBD2. The CDR3 loop spans 17 amino acids. The ends lost 4 bases at V and 4 bases at J; junction bases unmatched: 7. The V gene's germline CDR1 is SGHRS and CDR2 YFSETQ.

CDR3 in amino acids: CASSVQGANSPLHF. The CDR3 DNA sequence: TGTGCCAGCAGCGTTCAGGGGGCTAATTCACCCCTCCACTTT. This chain uses TRBV9 with TRBJ1-6, with 8 bases identical to TRBD1. After removal of 2 bases from V and 6 bases from J, the junction contained 1 base not matched to a gene. The CDR3 spans 14 residues. From germline, CDR1 is SGDLS and CDR2 YYNGEE.

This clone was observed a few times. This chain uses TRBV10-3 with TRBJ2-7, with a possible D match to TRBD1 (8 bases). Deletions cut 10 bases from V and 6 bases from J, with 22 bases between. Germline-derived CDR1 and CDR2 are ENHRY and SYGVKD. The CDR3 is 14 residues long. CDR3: CATLTGEGGGEQYF. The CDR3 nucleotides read TGTGCCACGCTGACAGGGGAGGGCGGGGGCGAGCAGTACTTC.

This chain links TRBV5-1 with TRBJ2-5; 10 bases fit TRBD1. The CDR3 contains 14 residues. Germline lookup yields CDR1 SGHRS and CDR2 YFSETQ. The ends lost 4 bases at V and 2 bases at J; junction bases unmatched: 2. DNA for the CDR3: TGCGCCAGCAGCGCGGGACAGGGGCAAGAGACCCAGTACTTC. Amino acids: CASSAGQGQETQYF.

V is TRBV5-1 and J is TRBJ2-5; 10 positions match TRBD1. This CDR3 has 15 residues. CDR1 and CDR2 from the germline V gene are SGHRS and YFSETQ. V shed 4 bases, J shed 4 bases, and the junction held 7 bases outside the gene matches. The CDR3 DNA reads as TGCGCCAGCAGCAAGGGACAGGGGTCCCCAGAGACCCAGTACTTC. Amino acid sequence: CASSKGQGSPETQYF.

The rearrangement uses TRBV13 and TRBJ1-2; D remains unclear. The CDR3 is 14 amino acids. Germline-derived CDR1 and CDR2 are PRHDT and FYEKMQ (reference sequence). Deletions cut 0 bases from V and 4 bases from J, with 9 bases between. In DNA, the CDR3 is TGTGCCAGCAGCTTAGGCGGAGGTCTCTATGGCTACACCTTC. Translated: CASSLGGGLYGYTF.

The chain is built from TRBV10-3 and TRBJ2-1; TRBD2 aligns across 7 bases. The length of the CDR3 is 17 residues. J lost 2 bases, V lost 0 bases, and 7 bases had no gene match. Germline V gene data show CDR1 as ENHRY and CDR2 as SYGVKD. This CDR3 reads CAISESTSSGAYNEQFF. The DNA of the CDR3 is TGTGCCATCAGTGAGTCGACGTCAAGCGGGGCCTACAATGAGCAGTTCTTC.

CDR3: CASSPTGQGSSPLHF. In DNA, the CDR3 is TGTGCCAGCAGCCCTACGGGACAGGGGTCCTCACCCCTCCACTTT. The V and J genes are TRBV7-9 and TRBJ1-6, with 10 bases that match TRBD1. Trimming removed 5 bases from V and 10 bases from J; junction bases left unmatched: 8. This CDR3 spans 15 amino acids. Per the germline V gene, CDR1 is SEHNR and CDR2 is FQNEAQ (reference sequence).

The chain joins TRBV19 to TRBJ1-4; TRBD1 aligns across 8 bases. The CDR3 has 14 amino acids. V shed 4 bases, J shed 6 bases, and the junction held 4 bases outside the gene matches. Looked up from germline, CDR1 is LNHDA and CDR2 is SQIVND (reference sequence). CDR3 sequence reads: CASSTDRDHEKLFF. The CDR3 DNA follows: TGTGCCAGTAGTACGGACAGGGACCATGAAAAACTGTTTTTT.